What follows are 31 T cell receptor beta chains derived from one specimen sequenced in a study of early T cells in non-severe SARS-CoV-2 infection. TCRdb re-called the 5' RACE reads with MiXCR, one entry per CDR3 protein. The repertoire holds about 46,000 distinct CDR3 sequences, with approximately 9% as singletons. The sequenced sample was whole blood, obtained at baseline. The receptor source for this set is an adult who was a healthcare worker with PCR-confirmed SARS-CoV-2 infection or an uninfected control (not recorded which).

This clonotype was seen at least ten times. The rearrangement links TRBV20-1 to TRBJ1-5, with 7 positions matching TRBD1. This CDR3 contains 15 residues. V lost 1 base and J lost 1; bases outside the gene matches: 4. CDR1 is DFQATT, CDR2 SNEGSKA, per germline (reference sequence). The CDR3 DNA is TGCAGTGCTAGAGTTATCAGGGGGAGCAATCAGCCCCAGCATTTT. Translation: CSARVIRGSNQPQHF.

This clonotype was counted many times. J is TRBJ1-1 and V is TRBV5-1; possibly TRBD1 for D (5 bases). V shed 0 bases and J shed 0 bases, with 12 bases lying between them. The V gene's germline CDR1 is SGHRS and CDR2 YFSETQ. CDR3 length: 16 amino acids. The CDR3 spells CASSLGQPRMNTEAFF. The CDR3 DNA sequence: TGCGCCAGCAGCTTGGGACAGCCAAGAATGAACACTGAAGCTTTCTTT.

This clonotype has a handful of counts. This sequence joins TRBV19 and TRBJ1-4, with 10 bases lining up with TRBD1. Germline V gene lookup returns CDR1 LNHDA and CDR2 SQIVND (reference sequence). V lost 1 base to trimming and J lost 5 bases; unmatched junction nucleotides: 4. The CDR3 has 16 amino acids. CDR3 amino acids: CASSIASGQGNEKLFF. CDR3 DNA sequence: TGTGCCAGTAGTATAGCATCGGGACAGGGGAATGAAAAACTGTTTTTT.

The chain joins TRBV20-1 to TRBJ2-3; D tentatively reads TRBD1 or TRBD2 (5 bases each). The CDR3 totals 15 residues. V was clipped by 6 bases and J by 3 bases, with 19 bases between them. CDR1 DFQATT and CDR2 SNEGSKA come from the germline V gene (reference sequence). CDR3 sequence: CSAGDRTEGTDTQYF. The CDR3 nucleotides are TGCAGTGCAGGGGACCGAACCGAGGGGACAGATACGCAGTATTTT.

This clonotype was seen repeatedly, ten times or more. The rearrangement links TRBV7-9 to TRBJ1-1, with TRBD1 matching 7 bases. The CDR3 is 13 residues long. Germline values: CDR1 SEHNR, CDR2 FQNEAQ (reference sequence). With 7 bases clipped from V and 8 bases from J, the junction kept 10 bases outside the gene matches. The DNA for the CDR3 is TGTGCCAGCAACGGATACAGGGGTGGCGAAGCTTTCTTT. Its translation is CASNGYRGGEAFF. Full variable domain (remainder filled in from reference TRBV7-9 and TRBJ1-1): DTGVSQNPRHKITKRGQNVTFRCDPISEHNRLYWYRQTLGQGPEFLTYFQNEAQLEKSRLLSDRFSAERPKGSFSTLEIQRTEQGDSAMYLCASNGYRGGEAFFGQGTRLTVV.

This clonotype came up many times. J is TRBJ2-7 and V is TRBV21-1; TRBD1 reflects the table's D call only, with no check against the DNA. TRBV21-1 is flagged as a pseudogene. CDR3 length: 13 amino acids. CDR3: CASTRGFSYEQYF. For the CDR3, the DNA is TGTGCCAGCACGAGGGGCTTCTCCTACGAGCAGTACTTC.

This clonotype is termed medium-sized. This chain uses TRBV24-1 with TRBJ1-1; TRBD1 matches at 7 bases. CDR1 is KGHDR, CDR2 SFDVKD, per germline. The CDR3 loop spans 14 amino acids. V was pared by 3 bases and J by 7 bases, with 7 bases of the junction left unmatched. The CDR3 sequence is CATSDSRDSSEAFF. CDR3 sequence (DNA): TGTGCCACCAGTGATAGCCGGGACAGTAGTGAAGCTTTCTTT.

The sample holds a few counts of this clonotype. The DNA of the CDR3 is TGTGCCATCAGTGGATCTGATCTCTATGGCTACACCTTC. Protein: CAISGSDLYGYTF. This chain connects TRBV10-3 to TRBJ1-2; D is unclear. The germline V gene encodes CDR1 ENHRY and CDR2 SYGVKD. This CDR3 region has 13 residues. V was clipped by 4 bases and J by 4 bases, with 10 bases between them.

This clonotype was observed many times. The gene calls are TRBV5-1 and TRBJ2-3, with D unresolved. Between the trimmed V and J ends, which lost 0 bases and 2 bases, there was a span of 10 bases. CDR1 and CDR2 (germline): SGHRS, YFSETQ. The CDR3 covers 15 residues. The CDR3 region is CASSLVGTFTDTQYF. The CDR3 nucleotides are TGCGCCAGCAGCTTGGTCGGAACCTTCACAGATACGCAGTATTTT.

V gene TRBV4-1 combines with J gene TRBJ2-7; D possibly corresponds to TRBD2 (6 bases). Looked up from germline, CDR1 is MGHRA and CDR2 is YSYEKL. V gave up 1 base and J gave up 1 base, with 11 bases separating them. CDR3 size: 15 residues. This chain's CDR3 is CASSQVGRGSYEQYF. CDR3 in DNA: TGCGCCAGCAGCCAAGTGGGGCGGGGATCCTACGAGCAGTACTTC.

This clonotype was seen repeatedly, ten times or more. The chain recombines TRBV7-9 with TRBJ2-5; D is possibly TRBD2 (5 bases). The CDR3 is 13 residues long. Trimming stripped 4 bases from V and 4 bases from J, with 10 bases between. In germline, CDR1 is SEHNR, CDR2 FQNEAQ (reference sequence). The CDR3 coding sequence is TGTGCCAGCAGCTCCGTCGGAGGAGAGACCCAGTACTTC. It translates to CASSSVGGETQYF.

This clonotype turned up a few times. The chain has TRBV5-1 and TRBJ1-2; tentative D call: TRBD1 (5 bases). The CDR3 is 14 residues long. CDR1 is SGHRS, CDR2 YFSETQ, per germline. The V end was cut by 0 bases, the J end by 4 bases, with 10 bases between. Here the CDR3 reads CASSLGSGTYGYTF. DNA of the CDR3: TGCGCCAGCAGCTTGGGGTCTGGGACCTATGGCTACACCTTC.

This clonotype has at least ten counts. The rearrangement links TRBV27 to TRBJ1-2; 7 nucleotides align to TRBD1. This CDR3 has 13 residues. The trim removed 0 bases at V and 7 bases at J, leaving 2 bases unmatched. Germline CDR1 and CDR2: MNHEY and SMNVEV (reference sequence). CDR3 loop: CASSLSGGSGYTF. The DNA for the CDR3 is TGTGCCAGCAGTTTATCAGGGGGCAGTGGCTACACCTTC.

This clonotype was observed a handful of times. This rearrangement joins TRBV7-9 to TRBJ1-4; D remains unclear. The CDR3 has 16 residues. The V end lost 6 bases, the J end lost 2 bases, and 16 bases lay between the germline ends. The germline V gene has CDR1 SEHNR and CDR2 FQNEAQ (reference sequence). The CDR3 reads CASRRRPGITNEKLFF. The CDR3 nucleotides read TGTGCCAGCAGGAGACGGCCCGGGATCACTAATGAAAAACTGTTTTTT.

This clonotype was counted a few times. This chain links TRBV12-3 or TRBV12-4 with TRBJ2-2; the match to TRBD2 covers 8 bases. V lost 7 bases to trimming and J lost 1 base; unmatched junction nucleotides: 8. This CDR3 has 16 amino acids. The CDR3 sequence: CASTVFSGMNTGELFF. The CDR3 nucleotides read TGTGCCAGCACCGTATTTAGCGGGATGAACACCGGGGAGCTGTTTTTT.

This clonotype has a count of ten or more. The chain employs TRBV30 and TRBJ2-3; no firm D call. Trimming took 0 bases from V and 4 from J, leaving 8 bases between them. The germline CDR1 and CDR2 sequences are GTSNPN and SVGIG (reference sequence). This CDR3 comprises 13 residues. As DNA, the CDR3 is TGTGCCTGGAGTGTACTCAGAGCAGATACGCAGTATTTT. It is translated as CAWSVLRADTQYF.

The rearrangement links TRBV27 to TRBJ2-7, with 7 bases that match TRBD1. CDR3 size: 12 residues. Germline trimming cut 6 bases from V and 4 bases from J; bases unmatched to any gene: 3. The germline V gene has CDR1 MNHEY and CDR2 SMNVEV (reference sequence). CDR3 nucleotide sequence: TGTGCCAGCAGCCCAGGGGGATACGAGCAGTACTTC. Residues: CASSPGGYEQYF.

The chain is built from TRBV12-5 and TRBJ2-1; TRBD1 might be the D (6 bases). V shed 0 bases and J shed 4 bases, with 7 bases lying between them. CDR1 and CDR2 from the germline V gene are LGHNT and FRNRAP. The CDR3 length is 14 residues. This chain's CDR3 is CASGLVQGYNEQFF. The CDR3 DNA reads TGTGCTAGTGGTTTGGTACAGGGTTACAATGAGCAGTTCTTC.

This chain uses TRBV5-4 with TRBJ1-6, with D hard to call. V was trimmed by 0 bases and J by 10 bases, leaving 14 bases between them. This CDR3 spans 15 amino acids. Germline values: CDR1 SGHNT, CDR2 YYREEE (reference sequence). CDR3 sequence reads: CASSLDPLLESPLHF. The CDR3, as DNA: TGTGCCAGCAGCTTGGATCCCCTTTTGGAATCACCCCTCCACTTT.

The chain employs TRBV5-1 and TRBJ2-7; D perhaps matches TRBD2 (6 bases). V was trimmed by 1 base and J by 3 bases, leaving 11 bases between them. The CDR3 has 14 amino acids. CDR1 is SGHRS, CDR2 YFSETQ, per germline. The CDR3 region has the DNA TGCGCCAGCAGCTTGATCCCTAGCGTCTACGAGCAGTACTTC. It encodes CASSLIPSVYEQYF.

This clonotype has ten or more counts. The chain has TRBV7-7 and TRBJ2-3, with D uncertain. With 1 base removed from V and 5 bases from J, the gap between germline ends came to 4 bases. Germline CDR1 and CDR2: SSHAT and FNYEAQ (reference sequence). CDR3 size: 12 residues. CDR3 coding DNA: TGTGCCAGCAGCTTAGATGGAGATACGCAGTATTTT. Its translation: CASSLDGDTQYF.

This sequence joins TRBV28 and TRBJ2-7; D is possibly TRBD2 (6 bases). The CDR3 totals 14 residues. Germline values: CDR1 MDHEN, CDR2 SYDVKM. Between the trimmed V and J ends, which lost 6 bases and 3 bases, there was a span of 15 bases. CDR3 bases: TGTGCCAGCAGCCCCGCCGGGACTGACTACGAGCAGTACTTC. Its protein is CASSPAGTDYEQYF. Full variable domain (outside the CDR3, taken from reference TRBV28 and TRBJ2-7): DVKVTQSSRYLVKRTGEKVFLECVQDMDHENMFWYRQDPGLGLRLIYFSYDVKMKEKGDIPEGYSVSREKKERFSLILESASTNQTSMYLCASSPAGTDYEQYFGPGTRLTVT.

The rearrangement uses TRBV25-1 and TRBJ1-1; unclear D gene. Germline-derived CDR1 and CDR2 are MGHDK and SYGVNS. V dropped 5 bases and J dropped 4 bases, with 14 bases sitting between them. This CDR3 has 14 amino acids. In nucleotides, the CDR3 is TGTGCCAGCAGTACCCAGGTCGCAGGCACTGAAGCTTTCTTT. It yields the protein CASSTQVAGTEAFF.

This clonotype was recorded a few times. The chain combines TRBV15 with TRBJ2-7; D may be TRBD1 or TRBD2 (6 bases each). The CDR3 sequence is 13 residues long. The V and J ends lost 8 bases and 0 bases respectively, with 11 bases between them. Germline V gene lookup returns CDR1 LNHNV and CDR2 YYDKDF (reference sequence). Written as DNA, the CDR3 is TGTGCCACCCAGAGGGGGGCCTCCTACGAGCAGTACTTC. Its protein is CATQRGASYEQYF. The whole variable domain, remainder taken from reference TRBV15 and TRBJ2-7, is DAMVIQNPRYQVTQFGKPVTLSCSQTLNHNVMYWYQQKSSQAPKLLFHYYDKDFNNEADTPDNFQSRRPNTSFCFLDIRSPGLGDTAMYLCATQRGASYEQYFGPGTRLTVT.

The chain recombines TRBV20-1 with TRBJ2-4; TRBD2 is a possible D gene (5 bases). The V gene's germline CDR1 is DFQATT and CDR2 SNEGSKA (reference sequence). V shed 5 bases and J shed 3 bases, with 11 bases lying between them. CDR3 length: 13 residues. CDR3 sequence (DNA): TGCAGTGCTTTGCTGGGAGACAAAAACATTCAGTACTTC. Amino acid sequence: CSALLGDKNIQYF.

The chain uses TRBV30 and TRBJ2-3, with 7 positions matching TRBD1. Trimming cost V 4 bases and J 7 bases; bases outside gene matches: 14. This CDR3 spans 15 amino acids. Germline CDR1 reads GTSNPN; CDR2 reads SVGIG (reference sequence). The DNA of the CDR3 is TGTGCCTGGACCCGGCAGGGGGTTGGGGCTAATACGCAGTATTTT. It yields the protein CAWTRQGVGANTQYF.

This clonotype was detected once. The chain is built from TRBV12-3 or TRBV12-4 and TRBJ1-3; D is possibly TRBD1 (6 bases). CDR3 length: 14 amino acids. Trimming removed 5 bases at V and 2 bases at J, with 10 bases between. The CDR3 DNA sequence: TGTGCCAGCAGTCCTACAGGGCCTGGAAACACCATATATTTT. Residues: CASSPTGPGNTIYF.

The table lists this clonotype with a few counts. V and J are TRBV18 and TRBJ2-3; D ambiguous. The germline V gene has CDR1 KGHSH and CDR2 LQKENI. V lost 5 bases and J 6 bases, leaving 15 bases between the germline ends. This CDR3 has 14 residues. The CDR3, as DNA: TGTGCCAGCTCAGAGAGACCCGTGGGGGATACGCAGTATTTT. Translated, it gives CASSERPVGDTQYF.

This clonotype is categorized as large. This chain links TRBV20-1 with TRBJ1-5; tentative D call: TRBD1 (6 bases). This CDR3 region has 14 residues. Germline values: CDR1 DFQATT, CDR2 SNEGSKA (reference sequence). V gave up 3 bases and J gave up 6 bases, with 15 bases separating them. The CDR3 nucleotides are TGCAGTGCTAGTCCGGGGGGCGATACTCAGCCCCAGCATTTT. Its translation: CSASPGGDTQPQHF.

This clonotype showed up many times. J is TRBJ1-2 and V is TRBV2; 8 nucleotides match TRBD1. This CDR3 comprises 15 residues. J lost 0 bases, V lost 5 bases, and 5 bases had no gene match. CDR1 is SNHLY and CDR2 is FYNNEI in the germline V gene. The CDR3 reads CASSQPGQANYGYTF. The CDR3, as DNA: TGTGCCAGCAGTCAACCGGGACAGGCTAACTATGGCTACACCTTC.

At least ten counts were recorded for this clonotype. The chain couples TRBV24-1 to TRBJ1-5; D gene uncertain. This CDR3 spans 15 amino acids. The ends were cut back, 2 bases at V and 3 bases at J, with 10 bases in the middle. Germline CDR1 is KGHDR and CDR2 is SFDVKD. The CDR3 DNA reads TGTGCCACCAGTGATTCTTTACAGCCCAATCAGCCCCAGCATTTT. Translating gives CATSDSLQPNQPQHF.